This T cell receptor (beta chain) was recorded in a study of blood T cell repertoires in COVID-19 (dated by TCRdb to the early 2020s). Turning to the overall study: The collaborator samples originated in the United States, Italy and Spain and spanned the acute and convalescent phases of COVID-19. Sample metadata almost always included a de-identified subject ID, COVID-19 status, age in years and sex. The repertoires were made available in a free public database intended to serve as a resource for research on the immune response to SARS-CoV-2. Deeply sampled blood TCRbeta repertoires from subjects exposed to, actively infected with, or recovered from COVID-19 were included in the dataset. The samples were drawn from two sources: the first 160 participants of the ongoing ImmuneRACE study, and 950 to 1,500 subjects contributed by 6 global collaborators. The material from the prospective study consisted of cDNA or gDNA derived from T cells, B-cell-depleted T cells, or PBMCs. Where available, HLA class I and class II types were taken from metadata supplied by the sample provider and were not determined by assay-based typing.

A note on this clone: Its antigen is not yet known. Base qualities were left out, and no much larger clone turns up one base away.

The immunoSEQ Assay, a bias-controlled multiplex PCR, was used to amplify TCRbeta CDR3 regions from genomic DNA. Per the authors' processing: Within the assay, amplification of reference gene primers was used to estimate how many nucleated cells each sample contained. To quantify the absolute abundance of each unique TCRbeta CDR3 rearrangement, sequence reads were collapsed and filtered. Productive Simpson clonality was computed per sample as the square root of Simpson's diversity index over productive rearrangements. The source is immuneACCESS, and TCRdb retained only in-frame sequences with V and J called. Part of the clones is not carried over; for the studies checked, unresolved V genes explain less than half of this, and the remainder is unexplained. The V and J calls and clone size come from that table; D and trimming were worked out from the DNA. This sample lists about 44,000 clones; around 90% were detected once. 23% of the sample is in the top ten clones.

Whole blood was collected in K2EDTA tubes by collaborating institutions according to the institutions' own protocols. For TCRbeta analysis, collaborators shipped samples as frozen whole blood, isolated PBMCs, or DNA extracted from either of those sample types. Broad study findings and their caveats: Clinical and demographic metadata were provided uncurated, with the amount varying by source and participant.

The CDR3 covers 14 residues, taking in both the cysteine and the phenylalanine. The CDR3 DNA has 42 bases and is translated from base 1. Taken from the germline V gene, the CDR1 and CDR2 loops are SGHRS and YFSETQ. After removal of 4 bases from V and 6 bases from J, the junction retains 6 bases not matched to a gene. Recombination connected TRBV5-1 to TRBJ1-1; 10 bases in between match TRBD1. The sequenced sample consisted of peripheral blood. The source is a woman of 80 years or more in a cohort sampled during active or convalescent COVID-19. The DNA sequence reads TGCGCCAGCAGCGTGGACAGGGGGGGATCTGAAGCTTTCTTT. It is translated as CASSVDRGGSEAFF.